This T cell receptor (beta chain) appears in the sequencing data of a study of cytomegalovirus exposure and HLA in healthy donors. PCR amplification relied on 60 Vbeta primers (plus 13 Jbeta primers). Measured with immunoSEQ multiplex PCR; TCRdb has only the in-frame clones, and not every one. This table has 150,000 to 200,000 clones, 70% to 90% appearing once. The CDR3 loop spans 16 amino acids. Germline CDR1 is MNHNY and CDR2 is SVGAGI (reference sequence). V lost 6 bases and J lost 4, with 18 bases in between. The V call is TRBV6-6, the J call TRBJ1-4; possible D gene TRBD1, 5 bases. The source of this sequence is a woman in her late teens or twenties in good health and CMV-seronegative. Sequenced sample: PBMCs. The CDR3 DNA reads TGTGCCAGCAGGGACCCGGGACTCCGGTTTAATGAAAAACTGTTTTTT. Translation gives CASRDPGLRFNEKLFF.